A single sample is the source of the 16 T cell receptor beta chains below, sequenced in a study of blood T cell repertoires in COVID-19. Here immunoSEQ multiplex PCR was the method, and the copy in TCRdb shows in-frame clones only, minus some. The sample has under 200,000 clones, 70% to 85% seen once. Sequenced: PBMCs or T cells enriched from blood (not recorded which). These receptors were collected from a woman aged 60-75 years with acute COVID-19.

The chain is built from TRBV19 and TRBJ2-1, with TRBD2 identical over 14 bases. This CDR3 has 16 residues. Per germline, CDR1 LNHDA and CDR2 SQIVND (reference sequence). J was trimmed by 9 bases and V by 5 bases; bases with no gene match: 9. The CDR3 DNA is TGTGCCAGTAGTGTCGGACTAGCGGGAGGATTCGGTGAGCAGTTCTTC. Amino acids: CASSVGLAGGFGEQFF.

This clone was seen only a few times. This sequence joins TRBV6-1 and TRBJ2-7; no reliable D call. Germline V gene lookup returns CDR1 MNHNS and CDR2 SASEGT. V lost 1 base to trimming and J lost 3 bases, with 7 bases between them. This CDR3 contains 13 residues. CDR3 region: CASSEGGSYEQYF. The CDR3 DNA is TGTGCCAGCAGTGAAGGAGGTAGCTACGAGCAGTACTTC.

The rearrangement uses TRBV15 and TRBJ2-2, with D possibly being TRBD1 (6 bases). V shed 3 bases and J shed 1 base, with 9 bases lying between them. Germline V gene data show CDR1 as LNHNV and CDR2 as YYDKDF (reference sequence). This CDR3 comprises 15 residues. The CDR3 reads CATSRTGLNTGELFF. Written as DNA, the CDR3 is TGTGCCACCAGCAGGACAGGTCTGAACACCGGGGAGCTGTTTTTT.

This clone occurred a few times. The chain links TRBV7-9 to TRBJ1-2, with 7 bases fitting TRBD1. The V gene end was trimmed by 0 bases and the J gene end by 6 bases; junction bases not matched to a gene: 10. The CDR3 totals 16 residues. Germline V gives CDR1 SEHNR, CDR2 FQNEAQ (reference sequence). Here the CDR3 reads CASSLARAGGLNGYTF. As DNA, the CDR3 is TGTGCCAGCAGCTTAGCGAGGGCAGGGGGTTTGAATGGCTACACCTTC.

The chain links TRBV7-2 to TRBJ2-2; tentative D call: TRBD2 (6 bases). V was clipped by 3 bases and J by 5 bases, with 16 bases between them. CDR3 size: 16 residues. Germline V gives CDR1 SGHTA, CDR2 FQGNSA. Written as DNA, the CDR3 is TGTGCCAGCAGCTTTTCCGGGACTTCCAGTACCGGGGAGCTGTTTTTT. This gives the protein CASSFSGTSSTGELFF.

This rearrangement joins TRBV9 to TRBJ2-7; 9 bases are shared with TRBD1. This CDR3 spans 15 amino acids. J lost 7 bases, V lost 1 base, and 9 bases had no gene match. The germline V gene has CDR1 SGDLS and CDR2 YYNGEE. This CDR3 is CASSVTGQGSREQYF. As DNA, the CDR3 is TGTGCCAGCAGCGTAACGGGACAGGGTTCGAGAGAGCAGTACTTC.

This clone was seen ten or more times. This chain uses TRBV5-5 with TRBJ2-5, with a tentative D call TRBD2 (6 bases). CDR1 SGHKS and CDR2 YYEKEE come from the germline V gene (reference sequence). Trimming left V 4 bases short and J 2 bases short, with 21 bases between. The CDR3 covers 17 residues. CDR3 nucleotides: TGTGCCAGCAGCCTGGCCGGAGATTGGGCGGGGCAAGAGACCCAGTACTTC. This codes for CASSLAGDWAGQETQYF.

The rearrangement links TRBV5-6 to TRBJ2-3, with no clear D. The V end lost 3 bases, the J end lost 1 base, and 9 bases lay between the germline ends. The CDR3 runs 14 residues. The germline CDR1 and CDR2 sequences are SGHDT and YYEEEE. The DNA for the CDR3 is TGTGCCAGCAGCTCTGCCGGAGGCACAGATACGCAGTATTTT. It codes for CASSSAGGTDTQYF. Based on the CDR3 plus reference TRBV5-6 and TRBJ2-3, the full variable domain is DAGVTQSPTHLIKTRGQQVTLRCSPKSGHDTVSWYQQALGQGPQFIFQYYEEEERQRGNFPDRFSGHQFPNYSSELNVNALLLGDSALYLCASSSAGGTDTQYFGPGTRLTVL.

The V and J genes are TRBV27 and TRBJ1-1; TRBD1 agrees at 9 bases. The germline CDR1 and CDR2 sequences are MNHEY and SMNVEV (reference sequence). With V trimmed by 2 bases and J by 11 bases, 6 bases remained unmatched. This CDR3 has 13 amino acids. The CDR3 DNA follows: TGTGCCAGCAGTTTAACGACAGGGGGTAGCGCTTTCTTT. Amino acids: CASSLTTGGSAFF.

J is TRBJ2-6 and V is TRBV6-1, with 8 nucleotides matching TRBD1. Germline loops: CDR1 MNHNS, CDR2 SASEGT. J was trimmed by 0 bases and V by 4 bases; bases with no gene match: 2. The CDR3 contains 16 residues. The CDR3 here is CASSGQGISGANVLTF. As DNA, the CDR3 is TGTGCCAGCAGTGGACAGGGGATCTCTGGGGCCAACGTCCTGACTTTC.

V usage is TRBV6-5 and J usage is TRBJ2-1, with TRBD1 as a possible D gene (6 bases). Trimming cost V 4 bases and J 7 bases, with 17 bases left between them. The CDR3 contains 15 residues. Per the germline V gene, CDR1 is MNHEY and CDR2 is SVGAGI. In DNA, the CDR3 is TGTGCCAGCAGTTTGAATAACTGGGGGCGAAATGAGCAGTTCTTC. Amino acid sequence: CASSLNNWGRNEQFF.

The V call is TRBV7-9, the J call TRBJ2-7; 13 positions agree with TRBD2. The CDR3 runs 18 residues. The V and J ends lost 5 bases and 9 bases, in that order; junction bases with no gene match: 19. Germline assignment: CDR1 SEHNR and CDR2 FQNEAQ (reference sequence). The CDR3 protein is CASSKTGTSGIKGPGQYF. CDR3 DNA: TGTGCCAGCAGCAAGACCGGGACTAGCGGGATAAAGGGACCGGGGCAGTACTTC.

This clone occurred once. The rearrangement uses TRBV19 and TRBJ2-3; D is perhaps TRBD1 (6 bases). V shed 7 bases and J shed 5 bases, with 16 bases lying between them. From germline, CDR1 is LNHDA and CDR2 SQIVND (reference sequence). CDR3 length: 14 amino acids. The CDR3 nucleotides are TGTGCCAGTACTCGGGCAGGGGATAGAGATACGCAGTATTTT. Translation gives CASTRAGDRDTQYF.

The rearrangement uses TRBV10-3 and TRBJ1-3; the D gene is possibly TRBD1 (5 bases). CDR1 is ENHRY and CDR2 is SYGVKD in the germline V gene. The ends were cut back, 4 bases at V and 1 base at J, with 11 bases in the middle. The CDR3 spans 15 residues. The CDR3 nucleotides are TGTGCCATCAGTGTTGGGGCAGCATCTGGAAACACCATATATTTT. Translated, it gives CAISVGAASGNTIYF.

This rearrangement joins TRBV5-5 to TRBJ2-7; a possible D gene is TRBD1 (6 bases). Trimming left V 0 bases short and J 7 bases short, with 14 bases between. There are 14 residues in the CDR3. Germline V lookup: CDR1 SGHKS, CDR2 YYEKEE (reference sequence). The CDR3 nucleotides read TGTGCCAGCAGCTTGGGGACAGCAGGGACGGAGCAGTACTTC. It translates to CASSLGTAGTEQYF.

The chain has TRBV18 and TRBJ1-1; tentatively, D is TRBD1 (5 bases). Germline V lookup: CDR1 KGHSH, CDR2 LQKENI. The V and J ends lost 2 bases and 3 bases respectively, with 10 bases between them. This CDR3 is 14 amino acids long. CDR3 DNA: TGTGCCAGCTCACCAAATTCCAGGGACACTGAAGCTTTCTTT. Residues: CASSPNSRDTEAFF.